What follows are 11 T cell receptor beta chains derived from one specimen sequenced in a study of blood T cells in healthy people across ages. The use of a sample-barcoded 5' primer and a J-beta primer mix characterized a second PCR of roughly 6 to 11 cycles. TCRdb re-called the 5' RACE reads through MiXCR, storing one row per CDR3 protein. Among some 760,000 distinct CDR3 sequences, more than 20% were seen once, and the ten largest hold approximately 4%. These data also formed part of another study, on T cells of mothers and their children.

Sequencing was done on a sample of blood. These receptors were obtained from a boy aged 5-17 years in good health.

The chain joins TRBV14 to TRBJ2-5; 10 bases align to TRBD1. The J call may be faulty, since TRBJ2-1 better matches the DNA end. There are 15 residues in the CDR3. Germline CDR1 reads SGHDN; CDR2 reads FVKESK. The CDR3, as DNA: TGTGCCAGCAGCCAGCCGGGACAGGGGTCCAATGAGCAGTTCTTC. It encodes CASSQPGQGSNEQFF.

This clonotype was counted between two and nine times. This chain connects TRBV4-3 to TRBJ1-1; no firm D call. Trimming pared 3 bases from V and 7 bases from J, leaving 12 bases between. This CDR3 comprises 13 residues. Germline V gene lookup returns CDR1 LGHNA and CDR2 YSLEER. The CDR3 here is CASSHRGGYEAFF. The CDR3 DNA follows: TGCGCCAGCAGCCACCGTGGCGGTTATGAAGCTTTCTTT.

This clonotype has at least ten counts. CDR3: CASSLSGNIQYF. CDR3 bases: TGTGCCAGCAGCTTATCAGGGAACATTCAGTACTTC. The rearrangement links TRBV7-9 to TRBJ2-4, with D perhaps matching TRBD1 (5 bases). Between the trimmed V and J ends, which lost 2 bases and 7 bases, there was a span of 6 bases. The CDR3 length is 12 residues. Germline CDR1 is SEHNR and CDR2 is FQNEAQ (reference sequence).

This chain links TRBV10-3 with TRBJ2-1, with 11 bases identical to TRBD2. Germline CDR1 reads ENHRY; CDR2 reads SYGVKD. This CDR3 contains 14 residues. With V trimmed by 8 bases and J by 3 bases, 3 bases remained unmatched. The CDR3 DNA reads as TGTGCCATCGCTACTAGCGGGAGCTACAATGAGCAGTTCTTC. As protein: CAIATSGSYNEQFF.

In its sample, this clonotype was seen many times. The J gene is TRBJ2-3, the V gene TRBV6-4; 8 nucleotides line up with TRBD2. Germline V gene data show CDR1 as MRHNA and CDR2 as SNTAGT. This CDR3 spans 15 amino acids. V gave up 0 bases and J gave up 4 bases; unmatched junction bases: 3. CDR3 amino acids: CASSDSSGSADTQYF. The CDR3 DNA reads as TGTGCCAGCAGTGACTCGAGCGGGAGTGCAGATACGCAGTATTTT.

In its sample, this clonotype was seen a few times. The CDR3 nucleotides read TGTGCCAGCAGTTTATTGGGGACAGGGTTCGGGAAGACCCAGTACTTC. Translating it yields CASSLLGTGFGKTQYF. The J gene is TRBJ2-5, the V gene TRBV28; 9 bases map to TRBD1. V dropped 1 base and J dropped 6; count of bases not matched to a gene: 9. Germline CDR1 is MDHEN and CDR2 is SYDVKM. This CDR3 region has 16 residues. The entire variable domain, with the rest obtained from reference TRBV28 and TRBJ2-5, is as follows: DVKVTQSSRYLVKRTGEKVFLECVQDMDHENMFWYRQDPGLGLRLIYFSYDVKMKEKGDIPEGYSVSREKKERFSLILESASTNQTSMYLCASSLLGTGFGKTQYFGPGTRLLVL.

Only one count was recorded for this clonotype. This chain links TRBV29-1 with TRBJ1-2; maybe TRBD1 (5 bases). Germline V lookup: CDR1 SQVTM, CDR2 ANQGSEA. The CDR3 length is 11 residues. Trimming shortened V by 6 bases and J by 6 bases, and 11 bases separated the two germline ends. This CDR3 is CSVSGRDGYTF. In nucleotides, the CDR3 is TGCAGCGTGTCAGGGAGGGATGGCTACACCTTC.

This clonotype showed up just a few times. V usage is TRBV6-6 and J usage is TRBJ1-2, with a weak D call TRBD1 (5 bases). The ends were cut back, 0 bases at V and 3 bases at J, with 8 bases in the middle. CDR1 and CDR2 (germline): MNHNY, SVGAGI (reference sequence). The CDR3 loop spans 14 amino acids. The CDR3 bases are TGTGCCAGCAGTTACTCGGAAGGGGACTATGGCTACACCTTC. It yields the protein CASSYSEGDYGYTF.

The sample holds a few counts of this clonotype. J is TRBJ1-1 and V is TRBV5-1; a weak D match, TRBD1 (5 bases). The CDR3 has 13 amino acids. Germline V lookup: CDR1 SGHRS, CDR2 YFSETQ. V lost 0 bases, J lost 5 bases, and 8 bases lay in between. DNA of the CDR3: TGCGCCAGCAGCTTGGAAGGGGAGACTGAAGCTTTCTTT. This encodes CASSLEGETEAFF.

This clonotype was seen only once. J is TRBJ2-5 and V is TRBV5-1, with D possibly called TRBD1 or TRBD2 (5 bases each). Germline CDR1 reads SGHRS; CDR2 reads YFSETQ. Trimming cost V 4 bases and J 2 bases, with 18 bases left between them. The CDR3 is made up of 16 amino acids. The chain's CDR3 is CASSTTFQGDQETQYF. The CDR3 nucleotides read TGCGCCAGCAGCACGACTTTCCAGGGAGATCAAGAGACCCAGTACTTC.

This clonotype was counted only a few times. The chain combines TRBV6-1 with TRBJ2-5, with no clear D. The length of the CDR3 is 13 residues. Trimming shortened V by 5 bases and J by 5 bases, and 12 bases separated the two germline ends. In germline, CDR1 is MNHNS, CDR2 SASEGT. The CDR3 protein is CASSSIWAETQYF. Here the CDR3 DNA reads TGTGCCAGCAGTTCTATTTGGGCGGAGACCCAGTACTTC.